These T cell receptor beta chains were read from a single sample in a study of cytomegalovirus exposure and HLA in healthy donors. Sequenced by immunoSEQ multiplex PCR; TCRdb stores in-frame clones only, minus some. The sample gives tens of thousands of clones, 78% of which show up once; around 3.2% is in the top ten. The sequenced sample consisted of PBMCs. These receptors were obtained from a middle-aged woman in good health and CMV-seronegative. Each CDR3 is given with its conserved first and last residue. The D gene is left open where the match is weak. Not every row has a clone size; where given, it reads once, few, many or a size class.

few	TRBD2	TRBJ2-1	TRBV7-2	TGTGCCAGCAGCTTTACAGCGGGAGGGTACAATGAGCAGTTCTTC	CASSFTAGGYNEQFF
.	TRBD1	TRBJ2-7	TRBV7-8	TGTGCCAGCAGCCGGGACAGAGCCTACGAGCAGTACTTC	CASSRDRAYEQYF
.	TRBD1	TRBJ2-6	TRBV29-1	TGCAGCGTTGAAGGACAGGGTTCTGGGGCCAACGTCCTGACTTTC	CSVEGQGSGANVLTF
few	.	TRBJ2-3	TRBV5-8	TGTGCCAGCAGCTGGGACAACACAGATACGCAGTATTTT	CASSWDNTDTQYF
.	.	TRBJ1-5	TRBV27	TGTGCCAGCAGTCCCGGGGGGATGGGGAGCCCAAGCAATCAGCCCCAGCATTTT	CASSPGGMGSPSNQPQHF
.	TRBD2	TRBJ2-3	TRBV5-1	TGCGCCAGCAGCTTGGCCCAGCGGGACACAGATACGCAGTATTTT	CASSLAQRDTDTQYF
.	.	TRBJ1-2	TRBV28	TGTGCCAGCAGTAAAACAGGGTCCTATGGCTACACCTTC	CASSKTGSYGYTF
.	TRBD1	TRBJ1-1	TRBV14	TGTGCCAGCAGCCCGAGGTTGACAGGGGGCGGGAACACTGAAGCTTTCTTT	CASSPRLTGGGNTEAFF
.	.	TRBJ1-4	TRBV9	TGTGCCAGCAGCGTTGGGGGGGCGGGTGAAAAACTGTTTTTT	CASSVGGAGEKLFF
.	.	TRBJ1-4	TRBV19	TGTGCCAGTAGTATCCCCCCGGGGGGTAATGAAAAACTGTTTTTT	CASSIPPGGNEKLFF
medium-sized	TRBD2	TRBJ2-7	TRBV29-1	TGCAGCGTTGAGTGGCGGGAGGGAATCGAGCAGTACTTC	CSVEWREGIEQYF
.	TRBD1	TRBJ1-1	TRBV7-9	TGTGCCAGCAGCCCAGACCCGGGACAGGGGAACACTGAAGCTTTCTTT	CASSPDPGQGNTEAFF
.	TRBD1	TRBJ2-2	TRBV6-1	TGTGCCAGCATTTGGACAGGGGCCACCGGGGAGCTGTTTTTT	CASIWTGATGELFF
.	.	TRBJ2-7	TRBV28	TGTGCCAGCAGTTTACGGGGAGGGCAGTACTTC	CASSLRGGQYF
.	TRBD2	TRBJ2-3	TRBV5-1	TGCGCCAGCAGCCTGACTAGCGGCTACACAGATACGCAGTATTTT	CASSLTSGYTDTQYF
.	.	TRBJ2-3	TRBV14	TGTGCCAGCAGCCAAGATCTGGGCAGGGTCACGCAGTATTTT	CASSQDLGRVTQYF
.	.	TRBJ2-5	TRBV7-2	TGTGCCAGCAGAAAGGGCAGGGTGGAGACCCAGTACTTC	CASRKGRVETQYF
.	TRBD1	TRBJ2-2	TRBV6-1	TGTGCCAGCAGTGAAGAGTTGATCCGACAGGGGGCTACCGGGGAGCTGTTTTTT	CASSEELIRQGATGELFF
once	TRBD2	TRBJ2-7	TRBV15	TGTGCCACCAGCAAACAAGCGGGAGCTACTGACGAGCAGTACTTC	CATSKQAGATDEQYF
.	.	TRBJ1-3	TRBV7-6	TGTGCCAGCAGCTTAAGTCACAGCTCTGGAAACACCATATATTTT	CASSLSHSSGNTIYF
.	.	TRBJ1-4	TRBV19	TGTGCCAGTAGTCACAGAGCAACTAATGAAAAACTGTTTTTT	CASSHRATNEKLFF
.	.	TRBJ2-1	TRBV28	TGTGCCAGCAGTTTAAGAGCGGACTACAATGAGCAGTTCTTC	CASSLRADYNEQFF
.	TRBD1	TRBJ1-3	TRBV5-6	TGTGCCAGCAGCTTCTTGGGACAGGGTGGTCCCATATATTTT	CASSFLGQGGPIYF
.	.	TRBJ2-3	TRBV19	TGTGCCAGTAGTATTCAGCAGGGTGGCAGCACAGATACGCAGTATTTT	CASSIQQGGSTDTQYF
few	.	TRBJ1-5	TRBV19	TGTGCCAGTAGTATCGGCCGACAGAGCAATCAGCCCCAGCATTTT	CASSIGRQSNQPQHF
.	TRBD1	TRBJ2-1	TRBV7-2	TGTGCCATGAACAGGGGGCCCAATGAGCAGTTCTTC	CAMNRGPNEQFF
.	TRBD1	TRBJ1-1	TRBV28	TGTGCCAGCCTACAGGGGGCGATATTGAACACTGAAGCTTTCTTT	CASLQGAILNTEAFF
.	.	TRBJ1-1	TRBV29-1	TGCAGCGTTCCGGGGAGGGATTCAGAAGCTTTCTTT	CSVPGRDSEAFF
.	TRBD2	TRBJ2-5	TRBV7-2	TGTGCCAGCAGCTTAGGACAAAGCGGGAGTGGGACCCAGTACTTC	CASSLGQSGSGTQYF
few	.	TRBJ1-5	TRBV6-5	TGTGCCAGCAGTTTACAGGGCAAACAGCCCCAGCATTTT	CASSLQGKQPQHF
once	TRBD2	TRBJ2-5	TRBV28	TGTGCCAGCAGTTTATTGCTAGCGGGAGGAGAGACCCAGTACTTC	CASSLLLAGGETQYF
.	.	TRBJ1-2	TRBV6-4	TGTGCCAGCAGTGACTCGATAGGACTCCAGGGGAAAGTTGGCTACACCTTC	CASSDSIGLQGKVGYTF
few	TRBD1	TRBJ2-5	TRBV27	TGTGCCAGCAGTGCCATCAGGGGGCGGGAGACCCAGTACTTC	CASSAIRGRETQYF
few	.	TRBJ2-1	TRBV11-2	TGTGCCAGCAGCTCCCAGGGGTACAATGAGCAGTTCTTC	CASSSQGYNEQFF
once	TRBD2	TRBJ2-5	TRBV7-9	TGTGCCAGCAGCTCCCCGGGAGGGGCAGGAAGGGAGACCCAGTACTTC	CASSSPGGAGRETQYF
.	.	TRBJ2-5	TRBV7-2	TGTGCCAGCAGCCCCGAGGCGGTCCTTAAGTACTTC	CASSPEAVLKYF
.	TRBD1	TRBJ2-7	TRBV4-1	TGCGCCAGCAGCCGACTAATCCAGACAGGGGGCTACCACGAGCAGTACTTC	CASSRLIQTGGYHEQYF
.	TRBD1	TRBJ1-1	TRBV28	TGTGCCAGCAGATCTATGCTACAGGGGAGAACTGAAGCTTTCTTT	CASRSMLQGRTEAFF
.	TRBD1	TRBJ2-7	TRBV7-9	TGTGCCAGCAGCTCTGGGACAGGGGTCGCTTACGAGCAGTACTTC	CASSSGTGVAYEQYF
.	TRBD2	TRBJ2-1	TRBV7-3	TGTGCCAGCAGGGGTCTAGCGGGAGACAATGAGCAGTTCTTC	CASRGLAGDNEQFF
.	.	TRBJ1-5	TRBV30	TGTGCCTGGAGTGTACGAGGCAGTTTTAGCAATCAGCCCCAGCATTTT	CAWSVRGSFSNQPQHF
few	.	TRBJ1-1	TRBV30	TGTGCCGGAACGGAGGGAACTGAAGCTTTCTTT	CAGTEGTEAFF
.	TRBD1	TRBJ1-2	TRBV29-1	TGCAGCGTTGGATACCGGGACAGTTTTTATGGCTACACCTTC	CSVGYRDSFYGYTF
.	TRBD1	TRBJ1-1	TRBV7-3	TGTGCCAGCAGCCCAGGGACAGGGGGAAAGTCTGAAGCTTTCTTT	CASSPGTGGKSEAFF
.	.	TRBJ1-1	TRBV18	TGTGCCAGCTCACCTACAATCGGGGGTGACACTGAAGCTTTCTTT	CASSPTIGGDTEAFF
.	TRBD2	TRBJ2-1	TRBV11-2	TGTGCCAGCAGCTCCCCAGGAGGACTAGCGGTTATCTACAATGAGCAGTTCTTC	CASSSPGGLAVIYNEQFF
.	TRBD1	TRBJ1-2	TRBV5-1	TGCGCCAGCAGCTCGACAGGGGCTAGCGGCTACACCTTC	CASSSTGASGYTF
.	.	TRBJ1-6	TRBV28	TGTGCCAGCAGTTTGACCCCCCCAGGGTTCAATTCACCCCTCCACTTT	CASSLTPPGFNSPLHF
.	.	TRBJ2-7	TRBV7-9	TGTGCCAGCAGCCATGGGGGGAGAGGGGACCTCTACGAGCAGTACTTC	CASSHGGRGDLYEQYF
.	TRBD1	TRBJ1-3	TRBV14	TGTGCCAGCAGCCAAACACAGGGGTTCTCTGGAAACACCATATATTTT	CASSQTQGFSGNTIYF
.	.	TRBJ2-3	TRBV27	TGTGCCAGCAGTTCCTGGCCTCGGGGGAATACGCAGTATTTT	CASSSWPRGNTQYF
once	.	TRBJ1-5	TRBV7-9	TGTGCCAGCAGCTTACAATCAGACAGTCAGCCCCAGCATTTT	CASSLQSDSQPQHF
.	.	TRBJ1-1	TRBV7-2	TGTGCCAGCAGCAACCTTAGGGGAGGGACTGAAGCTTTCTTT	CASSNLRGGTEAFF